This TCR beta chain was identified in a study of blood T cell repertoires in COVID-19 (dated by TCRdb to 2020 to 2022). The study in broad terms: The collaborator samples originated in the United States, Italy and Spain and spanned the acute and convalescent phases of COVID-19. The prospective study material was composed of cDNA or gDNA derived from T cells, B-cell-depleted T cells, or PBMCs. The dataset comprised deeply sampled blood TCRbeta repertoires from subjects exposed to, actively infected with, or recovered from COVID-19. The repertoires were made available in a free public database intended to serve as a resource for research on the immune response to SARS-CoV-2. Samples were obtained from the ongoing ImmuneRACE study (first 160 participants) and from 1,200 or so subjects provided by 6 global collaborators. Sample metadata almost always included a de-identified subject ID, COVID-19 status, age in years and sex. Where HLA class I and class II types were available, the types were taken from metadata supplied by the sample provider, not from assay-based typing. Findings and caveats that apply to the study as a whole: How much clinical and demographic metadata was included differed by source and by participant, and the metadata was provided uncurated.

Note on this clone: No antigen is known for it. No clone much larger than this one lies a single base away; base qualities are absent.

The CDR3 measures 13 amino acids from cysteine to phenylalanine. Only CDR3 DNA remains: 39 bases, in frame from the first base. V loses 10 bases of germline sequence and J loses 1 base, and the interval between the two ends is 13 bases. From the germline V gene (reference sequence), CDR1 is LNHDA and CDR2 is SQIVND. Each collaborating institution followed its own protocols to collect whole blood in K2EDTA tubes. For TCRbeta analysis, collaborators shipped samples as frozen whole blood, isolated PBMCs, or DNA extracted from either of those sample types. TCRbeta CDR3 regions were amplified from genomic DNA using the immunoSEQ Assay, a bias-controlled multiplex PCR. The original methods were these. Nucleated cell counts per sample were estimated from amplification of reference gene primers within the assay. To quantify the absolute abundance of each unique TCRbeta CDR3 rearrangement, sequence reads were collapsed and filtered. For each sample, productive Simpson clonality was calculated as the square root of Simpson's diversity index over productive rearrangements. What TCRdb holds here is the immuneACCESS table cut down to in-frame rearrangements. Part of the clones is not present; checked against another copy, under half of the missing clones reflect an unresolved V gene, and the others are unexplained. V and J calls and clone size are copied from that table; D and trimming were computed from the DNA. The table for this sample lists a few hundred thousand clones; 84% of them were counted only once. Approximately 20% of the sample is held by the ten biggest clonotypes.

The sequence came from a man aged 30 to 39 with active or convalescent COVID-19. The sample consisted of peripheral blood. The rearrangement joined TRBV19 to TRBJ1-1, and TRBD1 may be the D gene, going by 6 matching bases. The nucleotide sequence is TGTGCCACCAGAAGGGGGAAGAACACTGAAGCTTTCTTT. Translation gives CATRRGKNTEAFF.